A selection of T cell receptor beta chains follows, all from one sample in a study of human thymus T cells. Sequenced by immunoSEQ multiplex PCR; TCRdb stores in-frame clones only, minus some. The table lists 35,000 to 55,000 clones, nearly 95% of them singletons, with about 0.12% in the top ten. The sequencing sample was made of blood. These receptors came from a boy under three years old with a congenital heart defect but otherwise immunologically healthy. Both conserved end residues are part of each CDR3. Fields, in order: clone size, V gene, D gene, J gene, CDR3 DNA, CDR3 protein. A D gene is named only where the DNA matches it firmly. Part of the rows lack a size; the others show once, few, many or a class for expanded clones.

-,TRBV10-3,-,TRBJ2-2,TGTGCCATCAACCGATTGGGGGCGCGGACCGGGGAGCTGTTTTTT,CAINRLGARTGELFF
-,TRBV11-3,-,TRBJ2-3,TGTGCCAGCAGCTTAGTCGGGGGACGCACAGATACGCAGTATTTT,CASSLVGGRTDTQYF
-,TRBV29-1,-,TRBJ2-2,TGCAGCATTGCCAGGGTACAGGGAAACACCGGGGAGCTGTTTTTT,CSIARVQGNTGELFF
-,TRBV5-6,-,TRBJ2-5,TGTGCCAGCAGCTTGACGGTCAGTCCTTCCCAAGAGACCCAGTACTTC,CASSLTVSPSQETQYF
-,TRBV19,TRBD2,TRBJ2-1,TGTGCCAGTAGCCCCAGGCGGGGGGGCATCAATGAGCAGTTCTTC,CASSPRRGGINEQFF
-,TRBV19,-,TRBJ2-1,TGTGCCAGTACCGGGGGCCTGAGCTCCTACAATGAGCAGTTCTTC,CASTGGLSSYNEQFF
once,TRBV28,TRBD1,TRBJ1-2,TGTGCCAGCAGCCAGGGACAGGGAGGGGGCTACACCTTC,CASSQGQGGGYTF
-,TRBV28,TRBD1,TRBJ1-3,TGTGCCAGCAGTTTACTCAGGGGGTCCTCTGGAAACACCATATATTTT,CASSLLRGSSGNTIYF
few,TRBV6-6,TRBD1,TRBJ1-2,TGTGCCAGCAGCCGGGAAGGGACAGGGGGCGCGACCTTC,CASSREGTGGATF
-,TRBV29-1,TRBD1,TRBJ1-2,TGCAGCGCGGACAGGAACTATGGCTACACCTTC,CSADRNYGYTF
-,TRBV10-3,-,TRBJ1-5,TGTGCCATCAGTGACAGGGAAAGCAATCAGCCCCAGCATTTT,CAISDRESNQPQHF
once,TRBV27,TRBD1,TRBJ1-6,TGTGCCAGCAGTCCTCTGGGGGGACAGGGAAGCTCCTATAATTCACCCCTCCACTTT,CASSPLGGQGSSYNSPLHF
-,TRBV9,TRBD2,TRBJ2-1,TGTGCCAGCAGTCCGACTAGCGGGAGATACAATGAGCAGTTCTTC,CASSPTSGRYNEQFF
-,TRBV19,TRBD1,TRBJ1-2,TGTGCCAGTAGTATGTGGACAGGGGGCGCGAAAGGCTACACCTTC,CASSMWTGGAKGYTF
-,TRBV2,TRBD1,TRBJ1-2,TGTGCCAGCAGGGACAGGGGGCTCTATGGCTACACCTTC,CASRDRGLYGYTF
-,TRBV10-1,-,TRBJ1-1,TGCGCCAGCAGACAGGGCACTGAAGCTTTCTTT,CASRQGTEAFF
-,TRBV5-6,-,TRBJ2-7,TGTGCCAGCAGCCCCAAGGCAGCCTACGAGCAGTACTTC,CASSPKAAYEQYF
-,TRBV27,TRBD2,TRBJ2-1,TGTGCCAGCAGTTTGGGACTAGCGGGCTCCTACAATGAGCAGTTCTTC,CASSLGLAGSYNEQFF
-,TRBV5-4,TRBD2,TRBJ2-2,TGTGCCAGCAGCCGCGGGAGTCATGGGGAGCTGTTTTTT,CASSRGSHGELFF
-,TRBV6-5,TRBD1,TRBJ1-6,TGTGCCGGGACAGGTGTTAATTCACCCCTCCACTTT,CAGTGVNSPLHF
-,TRBV10-1,TRBD2,TRBJ2-5,TGCGCCAGCAGCTTCGGACTAGCGGGGGGGCTAAAGACCCAGTACTTC,CASSFGLAGGLKTQYF
-,TRBV25-1,-,TRBJ2-1,TGTGCCAGCAGTACGACCAGCGAGAGGATACCCTTCCCGAATGAGCAGTTCTTC,CASSTTSERIPFPNEQFF
-,TRBV5-8,-,TRBJ2-7,TGTGCCAGCAGCTTAGGGACCGGCTACGAGCAGTACTTC,CASSLGTGYEQYF
-,TRBV28,TRBD1,TRBJ1-2,TGTGCCAGCAGTTGGACAGGGCCTAACTATGGCTACACCTTC,CASSWTGPNYGYTF
once,TRBV28,-,TRBJ1-1,TGTGCCAGCAGTTTACCAGCTGACGGGGGAACTGAAGCTTTCTTT,CASSLPADGGTEAFF
-,TRBV7-9,-,TRBJ2-7,TGTGCCAGCAGCGACCAGGGATACGAGCAGTACTTC,CASSDQGYEQYF
-,TRBV29-1,-,TRBJ1-4,TGCAGCGTTAGGGCCAATGAAAAACTGTTTTTT,CSVRANEKLFF
-,TRBV4-1,TRBD2,TRBJ2-1,TGCGCCAGCAGCCAAGAACGGGGGGGCTGGCATGAGCAGTTCTTC,CASSQERGGWHEQFF
-,TRBV6-1,-,TRBJ2-1,TGTGCCAGCAGTACAAACAGGGACACCTACAATGAGCAGTTCTTC,CASSTNRDTYNEQFF
-,TRBV21-1,-,TRBJ2-5,TGTGCCAGCAGCAAACGCGGCGAGGCTAGCGGGGGATCGTACCAAGAGACCCAGTACTTC,CASSKRGEASGGSYQETQYF
-,TRBV9,TRBD1,TRBJ2-7,TGTGCCAGTCCCGGGACAGGGAATTGTAACGAGCAGTACTTC,CASPGTGNCNEQYF
-,TRBV11-3,TRBD2,TRBJ2-3,TGTGCCAGCAGCTTAGCCTTGCGGGGGGGCGAAGGTACGCAGTATTTT,CASSLALRGGEGTQYF
-,TRBV9,TRBD1,TRBJ1-2,TGTGCCAGCAGGTTACAGGGGTTTCTGAACTATGGCTACACCTTC,CASRLQGFLNYGYTF
-,TRBV28,-,TRBJ1-2,TGTGCCAGCAGTCAATACAGCTATGGCTACACCTTC,CASSQYSYGYTF
-,TRBV6-1,-,TRBJ2-3,TGTGCCAGCAGTGAAGGGGGCCGCGCCCCAGATACGCAGTATTTT,CASSEGGRAPDTQYF
-,TRBV28,-,TRBJ2-7,TGTGCCAGCAGTTTAGGGGCACCTTACTACGAGCAGTACTTC,CASSLGAPYYEQYF
-,TRBV2,-,TRBJ1-5,TGTGCCAGCAGGAAAGGGACGAATAGCAATCAGCCCCAGCATTTT,CASRKGTNSNQPQHF
-,TRBV6-5,-,TRBJ1-2,TGTGCCAGCAGTCCTCGGGAATACTATGGCTACACCTTC,CASSPREYYGYTF
-,TRBV5-1,-,TRBJ2-7,TGCGCCAGCAGCTTGGATCCCCCCTACGAGCAGTACTTC,CASSLDPPYEQYF
-,TRBV30,TRBD1,TRBJ1-1,TGTGCCTGGAGTCCGAAGACAGGGTGGACTGAAGCTTTCTTT,CAWSPKTGWTEAFF
-,TRBV5-4,-,TRBJ2-1,TGTGCCAGCAGCTTTGACTACAATGAGCAGTTCTTC,CASSFDYNEQFF
-,TRBV9,-,TRBJ2-6,TGTGCCAGCAGCGCCGGGGGCGCGGTGTCAGGGGCCAACGTCCTGACTTTC,CASSAGGAVSGANVLTF
once,TRBV5-1,TRBD1,TRBJ1-6,TGCGCCAGCAGCGGCTTAGGACAGGCTAATTCACCCCTCCACTTT,CASSGLGQANSPLHF
-,TRBV4-1,-,TRBJ2-2,TGCGCCAGCAGCTGGGGGACGGCTCGGAGGGAGCTGTTTTTT,CASSWGTARRELFF
-,TRBV19,-,TRBJ1-2,TGTGCCAGTAGTATGTCAGCCTTCTATGGCTACACCTTC,CASSMSAFYGYTF
-,TRBV4-3,TRBD1,TRBJ2-7,TGCGCCAGCAGCCAAGGTCCGACAGGGAACTACGAGCAGTACTTC,CASSQGPTGNYEQYF
-,TRBV9,-,TRBJ2-1,TGTGCCAGCAGCGTAGGGGGCTATTACAATGAGCAGTTCTTC,CASSVGGYYNEQFF
-,TRBV29-1,TRBD1,TRBJ1-1,TGCAGCGTTGGAGGGGGACAGGGCCCCCCTGAAGCTTTCTTT,CSVGGGQGPPEAFF
-,TRBV19,-,TRBJ2-3,TGTGCCAGTAGTTACGGGCCTAATACAGATACGCAGTATTTT,CASSYGPNTDTQYF
-,TRBV4-1,TRBD2,TRBJ2-7,TGCGCCAGCAGCCAAGGACTAGCGGGGACCTACGAGCAGTACTTC,CASSQGLAGTYEQYF
-,TRBV5-5,TRBD1,TRBJ2-5,TGTGCCAGCAGCTTAGACAGGGTAGAGACCCAGTACTTC,CASSLDRVETQYF
-,TRBV7-9,-,TRBJ2-7,TGTGCCAGCAGCATACAGGGTGCGGGCTACGAGCAGTACTTC,CASSIQGAGYEQYF
once,TRBV7-2,-,TRBJ1-1,TGTGCCAGCAGCTTTAAGTCCGGGGGAGGTGGCACTGAAGCTTTCTTT,CASSFKSGGGGTEAFF
-,TRBV7-2,-,TRBJ1-1,TGTGCCAGCAGTCCGCGGGACATATTTGAAGCTTTCTTT,CASSPRDIFEAFF